This TCR beta chain stems from a study of control samples from healthy donors and cancer patients. Clones were sequenced by immunoSEQ multiplex PCR, and TCRdb holds only the in-frame ones, with some missing. The sample shows 90,000 or so clones, around nine tenths of them seen only once. V trimming: 6 bases; J trimming: 3 bases; junction bases outside the gene matches: 1. Germline loops: CDR1 DFQATT, CDR2 SNEGSKA (reference sequence). This CDR3 comprises 11 residues. This clone was counted only a few times. The sequenced sample consisted of PBMCs. This sequence was found in a woman aged 50 to 60 with colorectal cancer. This chain connects TRBV20-1 to TRBJ2-7; 8 bases are a match to TRBD2. The CDR3 region is CSAAGGYEQYV. In nucleotides, the CDR3 is TGCAGTGCGGCGGGGGGCTACGAGCAGTACGTC.